These 11 T cell receptor beta chains came from one sample sequenced in a study of Graves' ophthalmopathy and Graves' hyperthyroidism. Amplification from RNA transcripts yielded the TCR beta CDR3 regions. Second-round multiplex PCR came after a first-round RT-PCR that employed HTBI primers. TCRdb itself ran the multiplex PCR reads through MiXCR, one entry per CDR3 protein. The table has 200,000 to 300,000 distinct CDR3 sequences, roughly 50% seen once. Sequenced material: peripheral blood. The receptors here all came from an adult man with Graves' ophthalmopathy.

This clonotype appeared a few times. The gene calls are TRBV24-1 and TRBJ2-3, with TRBD1 matching 7 bases. This CDR3 comprises 17 residues. Germline values: CDR1 KGHDR, CDR2 SFDVKD. J was trimmed by 0 bases and V by 4 bases; bases with no gene match: 9. The CDR3, as DNA: TGTGCCACCAGTGAGGACCTTGGGACAGTTAGCACAGATACGCAGTATTTT. Encoded protein: CATSEDLGTVSTDTQYF.

The J gene is TRBJ1-2, the V gene TRBV29-1, with a weak D call TRBD1 (5 bases). The CDR3 is made up of 14 amino acids. Trimming left V 1 base short and J 3 bases short, with 12 bases between. CDR1 is SQVTM and CDR2 is ANQGSEA in the germline V gene. CDR3 sequence: CSVEGGLADYGYTF. CDR3 in DNA: TGCAGCGTTGAAGGGGGACTAGCGGACTATGGCTACACCTTC. Complete variable domain (other parts from reference TRBV29-1 and TRBJ1-2): SAVISQKPSRDICQRGTSLTIQCQVDSQVTMMFWYRQQPGQSLTLIATANQGSEATYESGFVIDKFPISRPNLTFSTLTVSNMSPEDSSIYLCSVEGGLADYGYTFGSGTRLTVV.

The rearrangement joins TRBV7-2 to TRBJ1-4; 7 nucleotides match TRBD1. The V segment lost 5 bases and the J segment 8 bases; nucleotides outside the gene matches: 8. CDR3 length: 14 residues. Per germline, CDR1 SGHTA and CDR2 FQGNSA. The CDR3 loop is CASSQGGGREKLFF. CDR3 nucleotides: TGTGCCAGCAGCCAGGGGGGGGGTAGAGAAAAACTGTTTTTT.

The rearrangement uses TRBV29-1 and TRBJ1-3, with 8 nucleotides matching TRBD1. The CDR3 length is 14 residues. The V gene's germline CDR1 is SQVTM and CDR2 ANQGSEA. V trimming: 4 bases; J trimming: 4 bases; junction bases outside the gene matches: 6. The CDR3 DNA follows: TGCAGCGTTGTAGCACAGGGGGACGGAAACACCATATATTTT. It specifies CSVVAQGDGNTIYF.

This chain links TRBV7-3 with TRBJ2-7, with a tentative D call TRBD1 (6 bases). V was cut by 2 bases and J by 0 bases, with 14 bases left in between. Per germline, CDR1 SGHTA and CDR2 FQGTGA. There are 16 residues in the CDR3. CDR3 coding DNA: TGTGCCAGCAGCTTAGGTGGGGGCCTTAGCTCCTACGAGCAGTACTTC. Its protein product is CASSLGGGLSSYEQYF.

The genes are TRBV7-2 and TRBJ2-7; 10 bases fit TRBD1. This CDR3 spans 14 amino acids. The ends lost 3 bases at V and 6 bases at J; junction bases unmatched: 5. Germline V gene sequence: CDR1 SGHTA, CDR2 FQGNSA. CDR3 sequence reads: CASSFGTGEFEQYF. The CDR3 region has the DNA TGTGCCAGCAGCTTCGGGACAGGGGAGTTCGAGCAGTACTTC.

This clonotype was seen many times. The chain uses TRBV20-1 and TRBJ1-2; 8 nucleotides line up with TRBD1. The length of the CDR3 is 12 residues. Germline loops: CDR1 DFQATT, CDR2 SNEGSKA (reference sequence). V gave up 5 bases and J gave up 5 bases; unmatched junction bases: 4. The CDR3 DNA follows: TGCAGTGCTCCGGACAGGGTTTATGGCTACACCTTC. Amino acid sequence: CSAPDRVYGYTF.

This clonotype has only a few counts. The chain carries TRBV4-1 and TRBJ2-5; the D gene is possibly TRBD2 (5 bases). V lost 0 bases and J 4 bases, leaving 12 bases between the germline ends. CDR1 is MGHRA, CDR2 YSYEKL, per germline. CDR3 length equals 15 residues. In DNA form, the CDR3 reads TGCGCCAGCAGCCAAGAAACTAGGATGGCAGAGACCCAGTACTTC. Its protein is CASSQETRMAETQYF.

A note on this clonotype: One junction end disagrees with the germline gene, perhaps due to a read error. The V gene is TRBV20-1, the J gene TRBJ2-7; D possibly corresponds to TRBD2 (5 bases). CDR1 DFQATT and CDR2 SNEGSKA come from the germline V gene (reference sequence). This CDR3 is 14 amino acids long. The CDR3: CSARLVGNSYKQYF. The DNA of the CDR3 is TGCAGTGCTAGACTTGTCGGGAACTCCTACAAGCAGTACTTC.

The gene calls are TRBV10-3 and TRBJ2-5, with a tentative D call TRBD2 (6 bases). The CDR3 sequence is 14 residues long. Deletions cut 5 bases from V and 3 bases from J, with 13 bases between. CDR1 and CDR2 (germline): ENHRY, SYGVKD. The CDR3 bases are TGTGCCATCAGTCTGGGGTCGGGAGAAGAGACCCAGTACTTC. Amino acids: CAISLGSGEETQYF.

This clonotype was seen more than once but under ten times. This chain links TRBV10-3 with TRBJ2-2, with 7 bases identical to TRBD2. CDR1 is ENHRY and CDR2 is SYGVKD in the germline V gene. There are 15 residues in the CDR3. Trimming took 8 bases from V and 1 from J; bases not matched to a gene: 7. The CDR3 sequence is CAIPRGEMNTGELFF. The CDR3 region has the DNA TGTGCCATCCCCCGGGGGGAAATGAACACCGGGGAGCTGTTTTTT.